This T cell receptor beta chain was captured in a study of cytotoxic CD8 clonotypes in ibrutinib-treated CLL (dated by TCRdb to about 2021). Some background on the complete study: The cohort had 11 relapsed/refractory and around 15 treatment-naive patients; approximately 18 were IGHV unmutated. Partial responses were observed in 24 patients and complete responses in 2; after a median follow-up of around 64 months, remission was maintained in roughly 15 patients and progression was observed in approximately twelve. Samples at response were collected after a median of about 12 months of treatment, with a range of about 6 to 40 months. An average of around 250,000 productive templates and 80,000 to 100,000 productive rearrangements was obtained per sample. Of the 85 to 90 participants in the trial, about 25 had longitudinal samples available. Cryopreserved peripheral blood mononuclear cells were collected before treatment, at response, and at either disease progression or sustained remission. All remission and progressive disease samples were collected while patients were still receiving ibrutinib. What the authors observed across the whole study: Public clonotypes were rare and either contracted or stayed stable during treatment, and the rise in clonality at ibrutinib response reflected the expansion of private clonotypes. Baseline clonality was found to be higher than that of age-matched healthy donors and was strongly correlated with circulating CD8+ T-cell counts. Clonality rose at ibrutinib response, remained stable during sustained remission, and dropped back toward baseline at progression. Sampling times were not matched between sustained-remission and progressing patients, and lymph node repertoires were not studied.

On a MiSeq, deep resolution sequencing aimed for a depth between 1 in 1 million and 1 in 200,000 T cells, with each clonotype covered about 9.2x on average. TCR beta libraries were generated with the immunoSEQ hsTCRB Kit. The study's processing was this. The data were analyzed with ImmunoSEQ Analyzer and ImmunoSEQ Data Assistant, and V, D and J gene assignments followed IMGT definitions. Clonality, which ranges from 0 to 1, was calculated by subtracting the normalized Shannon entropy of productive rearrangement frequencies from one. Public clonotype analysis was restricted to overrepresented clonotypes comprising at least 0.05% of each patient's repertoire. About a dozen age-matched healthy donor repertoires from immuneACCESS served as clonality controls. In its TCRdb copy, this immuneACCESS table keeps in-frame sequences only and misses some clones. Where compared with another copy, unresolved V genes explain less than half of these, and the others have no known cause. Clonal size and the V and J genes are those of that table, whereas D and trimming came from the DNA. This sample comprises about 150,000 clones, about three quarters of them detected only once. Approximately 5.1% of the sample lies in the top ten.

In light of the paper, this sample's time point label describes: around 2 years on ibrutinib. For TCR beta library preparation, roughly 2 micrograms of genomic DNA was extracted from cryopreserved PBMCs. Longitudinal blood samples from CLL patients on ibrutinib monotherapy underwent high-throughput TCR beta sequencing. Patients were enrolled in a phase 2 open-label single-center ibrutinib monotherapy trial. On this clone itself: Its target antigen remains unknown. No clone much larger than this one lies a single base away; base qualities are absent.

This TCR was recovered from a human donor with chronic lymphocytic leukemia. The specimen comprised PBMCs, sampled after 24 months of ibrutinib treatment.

The DNA reads as follows: TGTGCCTGGAGTGTACGGGGCCGGGACGGGGGCTACACCTTC. Its protein is CAWSVRGRDGGYTF. The chain is made from TRBV30 and TRBJ1-2, with a tentative D gene TRBD1 over 5 matching bases. From the cysteine up to the phenylalanine, the CDR3 has a length of 14 residues. Just the 42-base CDR3 DNA is kept, in frame starting at base 1. Trimming at the junction amounts to 0 bases on V and 8 bases on J, and the germline ends lie 16 bases apart. The CDR1 and CDR2 encoded by the germline V gene (reference sequence) are GTSNPN and SVGIG.